The next 25 T cell receptor beta chains were all read from a single sample in a study of response to subunit inactivated influenza vaccine. Via MiXCR, TCRdb re-called the RT-PCR reads, giving one row per CDR3 protein. The table shows 650,000 to 700,000 distinct CDR3 sequences, with 15% to 17% occurring only once. The sequenced sample was PBMCs from blood, obtained roughly 13 days after vaccination. These receptors originate from a man in his fifties or sixties who received an inactivated influenza vaccine.

This clonotype was seen only a few times. The chain uses TRBV28 and TRBJ1-1, with TRBD1 matching over 9 bases. V lost 6 bases, J lost 2 bases, and 7 bases stayed unmatched. The CDR3 consists of 15 residues. Germline V CDR1 and CDR2: MDHEN, SYDVKM. DNA of the CDR3: TGTGCCAGCAGGGGACAGGGAACCCGAAACACTGAAGCTTTCTTT. This gives the protein CASRGQGTRNTEAFF. The variable domain in full, with the rest retrieved from reference TRBV28 and TRBJ1-1, is DVKVTQSSRYLVKRTGEKVFLECVQDMDHENMFWYRQDPGLGLRLIYFSYDVKMKEKGDIPEGYSVSREKKERFSLILESASTNQTSMYLCASRGQGTRNTEAFFGQGTRLTVV.

This clonotype was observed a few times. The rearrangement joins TRBV6-6 to TRBJ2-3; D remains ambiguous. The CDR3 is made up of 12 amino acids. Deletions cut 5 bases from V and 2 bases from J, with 5 bases between. Germline lookup yields CDR1 MNHNY and CDR2 SVGAGI (reference sequence). The chain's CDR3 is CASSTLTDTQYF. Written as DNA, the CDR3 is TGTGCCAGCAGTACGCTCACAGATACGCAGTATTTT.

The chain combines TRBV7-8 with TRBJ1-1, with unresolved D. This CDR3 region has 15 residues. V gave up 0 bases and J gave up 4 bases, with 12 bases separating them. Germline-derived CDR1 and CDR2 are SGHVS and FQNEAQ. CDR3 DNA: TGTGCCAGCAGCTTAGCGAGGGTATTCGTCACTGAAGCTTTCTTT. Its translation: CASSLARVFVTEAFF.

This clonotype was seen a handful of times. J is TRBJ2-1 and V is TRBV2; D not resolved. Germline assignment: CDR1 SNHLY and CDR2 FYNNEI. The germline V and J ends were trimmed by 2 bases and 4 bases, with 15 bases remaining between them. This CDR3 comprises 16 residues. CDR3 loop: CASSERMGNSYNEQFF. CDR3 nucleotides: TGTGCCAGCAGTGAAAGGATGGGAAACAGTTACAATGAGCAGTTCTTC. The full variable domain, completed using reference TRBV2 and TRBJ2-1, is EPEVTQTPSHQVTQMGQEVILRCVPISNHLYFYWYRQILGQKVEFLVSFYNNEISEKSEIFDDQFSVERPDGSNFTLKIRSTKLEDSAMYFCASSERMGNSYNEQFFGPGTRLTVL.

This clonotype occurred a few times. V gene TRBV10-1 combines with J gene TRBJ2-5, with D maybe TRBD2 (6 bases). CDR1 is WNHNN and CDR2 is SYGVQD in the germline V gene (reference sequence). This CDR3 is built from 12 residues. V dropped 4 bases and J dropped 5 bases, with 8 bases sitting between them. The DNA for the CDR3 is TGCGCCAGCAGTGCCGGAGGGGAGACCCAGTACTTC. This encodes CASSAGGETQYF.

The chain carries TRBV28 and TRBJ2-7; D gene uncertain. The germline V gene has CDR1 MDHEN and CDR2 SYDVKM. V lost 6 bases and J 0 bases, leaving 15 bases between the germline ends. The CDR3 length is 15 residues. The CDR3 reads CASRLLMASSYEQYF. DNA for the CDR3: TGTGCCAGCAGACTACTAATGGCGAGCTCCTACGAGCAGTACTTC.

Only a few counts were recorded for this clonotype. V and J are TRBV2 and TRBJ1-4; weak D call: TRBD1 (6 bases). The CDR3 spans 11 residues. V was trimmed by 8 bases and J by 6 bases, leaving 7 bases between them. Germline CDR1 reads SNHLY; CDR2 reads FYNNEI. The CDR3 protein is CASSGDEKLFF. CDR3 bases: TGTGCCAGCTCAGGGGATGAAAAACTGTTTTTT. The full variable domain, in which reference TRBV2 and TRBJ1-4 provide the parts outside the CDR3, is EPEVTQTPSHQVTQMGQEVILRCVPISNHLYFYWYRQILGQKVEFLVSFYNNEISEKSEIFDDQFSVERPDGSNFTLKIRSTKLEDSAMYFCASSGDEKLFFGSGTQLSVL.

The rearrangement joins TRBV12-3 or TRBV12-4 to TRBJ2-1, with 11 bases identical to TRBD2. The CDR3 is 15 amino acids. The V segment lost 3 bases and the J segment 7 bases; nucleotides outside the gene matches: 5. The CDR3 nucleotides are TGTGCCAGCAGTTTTAAGGCTAGCGGGAGGAATGAGCAGTTCTTC. Translated, it gives CASSFKASGRNEQFF.

The DNA of the CDR3 is TGTGCCAGCAGTTCTCTCCGGGACAGGTTCTCTGGGGCCAACGTCCTGACTTTC. Amino acid sequence: CASSSLRDRFSGANVLTF. V and J are TRBV28 and TRBJ2-6; the match to TRBD1 covers 8 bases. The CDR3 is 18 residues long. V was pared by 4 bases and J by 0 bases, with 8 bases of the junction left unmatched. Germline V gives CDR1 MDHEN, CDR2 SYDVKM.

This clonotype was counted a few times. The chain has TRBV6-2 or TRBV6-3 and TRBJ1-5; no reliable D call. Germline-derived CDR1 and CDR2 are MNHEY and SVGEGT. The CDR3 sequence is 15 residues long. V lost 2 bases, J lost 3 bases, and 11 bases lay in between. CDR3 DNA: TGTGCCAGCAGTTACCCGGACGCCGTCAATCAGCCCCAGCATTTT. Protein: CASSYPDAVNQPQHF.

V gene TRBV24-1 combines with J gene TRBJ2-1; no reliable D call. Germline CDR1 reads KGHDR; CDR2 reads SFDVKD. The length of the CDR3 is 13 residues. Between the trimmed V and J ends, which lost 2 bases and 4 bases, there was a span of 5 bases. CDR3 in amino acids: CATSDSLYNEQFF. Here the CDR3 DNA reads TGTGCCACCAGTGATTCCCTATACAATGAGCAGTTCTTC.

This chain uses TRBV7-2 with TRBJ1-2, with D maybe TRBD1 (5 bases). The germline V and J ends were trimmed by 4 bases and 4 bases, with 16 bases remaining between them. Germline V gene sequence: CDR1 SGHTA, CDR2 FQGNSA. This CDR3 is 15 amino acids long. The CDR3 DNA reads as TGTGCCAGCAGCTCGATAGGGGCCCCCCTCTATGGCTACACCTTC. Its translation: CASSSIGAPLYGYTF.

The table lists this clonotype with a few counts. This chain connects TRBV12-3 or TRBV12-4 to TRBJ2-3; possibly TRBD1 for D (5 bases). This CDR3 region has 16 residues. V was shortened by 6 bases and J by 1 base, with 17 bases between the two germline ends. This CDR3 is CASRSLTGHGTDTQYF. The CDR3 DNA reads TGTGCCAGCAGGAGCCTGACTGGACACGGCACAGATACGCAGTATTTT.

Remarks on this clonotype: A much larger clone differs by one base, so this may be a read error. J is TRBJ2-5 and V is TRBV6-5; maybe TRBD1 (5 bases). Germline V gives CDR1 MNHEY, CDR2 SVGAGI. V was shortened by 0 bases and J by 8 bases, with 13 bases between the two germline ends. This CDR3 is 14 amino acids long. CDR3 loop: CASSYSSGSDTQYF. The CDR3, as DNA: TGTGCCAGCAGTTACTCTTCAGGGTCAGACACCCAGTACTTC.

A few counts support this clonotype. The chain links TRBV5-1 to TRBJ2-7; TRBD2 matches 13 bases. V trimming: 2 bases; J trimming: 5 bases; junction bases outside the gene matches: 10. The V gene's germline CDR1 is SGHRS and CDR2 YFSETQ. This CDR3 is built from 17 residues. The CDR3 protein is CASSFAGTSGKGHEQYF. The CDR3 coding sequence is TGCGCCAGCAGCTTCGCCGGGACTAGCGGGAAGGGCCACGAGCAGTACTTC.

This clonotype was counted a few times. CDR3 sequence: CASNPIKTVLTETQYF. In DNA, the CDR3 is TGTGCCAGCAACCCGATCAAGACAGTACTTACAGAGACCCAGTACTTC. The chain joins TRBV28 to TRBJ2-5; possibly TRBD1 for D (5 bases). The CDR3 is made up of 16 amino acids. The germline V gene encodes CDR1 MDHEN and CDR2 SYDVKM. V lost 7 bases, J lost 4 bases, and 22 bases lay in between.

J is TRBJ2-1 and V is TRBV6-2 or TRBV6-3, with D unresolved. Trimming took off 5 bases at V and 11 bases at J, with 13 bases between the two ends. CDR1 MNHEY and CDR2 SVGEGT come from the germline V gene. There are 12 residues in the CDR3. This chain's CDR3 is CASSHVGEKQFF. The DNA of the CDR3 is TGTGCCAGCAGTCACGTAGGCGAGAAGCAGTTCTTC.

This clonotype turned up a few times. J is TRBJ1-6 and V is TRBV3-1; 10 bases are shared with TRBD1. The CDR3 runs to 17 residues. With 0 bases clipped from V and 14 bases from J, the junction kept 13 bases outside the gene matches. Germline V gene lookup returns CDR1 LGHDT and CDR2 YNNKEL (reference sequence). The CDR3 sequence is CASSQDLGETGGTTLHF. The CDR3 DNA is TGTGCCAGCAGCCAAGATCTTGGTGAGACAGGGGGCACCACCCTCCACTTT.

The chain uses TRBV12-3 or TRBV12-4 and TRBJ2-7; no firm D call. The CDR3 has 11 residues. V lost 2 bases and J 6 bases, leaving 5 bases between the germline ends. CDR3 coding DNA: TGTGCCAGCAGTTTAAATCTCGAGCAGTACTTC. It encodes CASSLNLEQYF.

J is TRBJ1-6 and V is TRBV18; D is unresolved. CDR1 KGHSH and CDR2 LQKENI come from the germline V gene. The CDR3 spans 14 residues. The ends were cut back, 4 bases at V and 10 bases at J, with 14 bases in the middle. The CDR3 here is CASSQDWGESPLHF. In DNA form, the CDR3 reads TGTGCCAGCTCACAAGACTGGGGAGAGTCACCCCTCCACTTT.

The chain uses TRBV6-2 or TRBV6-3 and TRBJ2-2, with TRBD1 matching 11 bases. CDR3 length: 17 residues. Germline V gene sequence: CDR1 MNHEY, CDR2 SVGEGT. The ends lost 2 bases at V and 3 bases at J; junction bases unmatched: 5. As DNA, the CDR3 is TGTGCCAGCAGTTACCGGACAGGGGGCGCATACACCGGGGAGCTGTTTTTT. Protein: CASSYRTGGAYTGELFF.

This clonotype showed up many times. This rearrangement joins TRBV7-9 to TRBJ2-7, with 8 bases fitting TRBD2. CDR1 SEHNR and CDR2 FQNEAQ come from the germline V gene (reference sequence). Unmatched junction bases numbered 2, after V lost 0 bases and J lost 4 bases. CDR3 length equals 14 residues. DNA of the CDR3: TGTGCCAGCAGCTTAGCTAGCGGGATTTACGAGCAGTACTTC. It codes for CASSLASGIYEQYF. The complete variable domain, with remaining parts taken from reference TRBV7-9 and TRBJ2-7, reads DTGVSQNPRHKITKRGQNVTFRCDPISEHNRLYWYRQTLGQGPEFLTYFQNEAQLEKSRLLSDRFSAERPKGSFSTLEIQRTEQGDSAMYLCASSLASGIYEQYFGPGTRLTVT.

This chain uses TRBV10-3 with TRBJ2-2; TRBD2 might be the D (6 bases). V lost 3 bases and J lost 3, with 14 bases in between. The CDR3 sequence is 16 residues long. CDR1 ENHRY and CDR2 SYGVKD come from the germline V gene. The CDR3, as DNA: TGTGCCATCAGTGATACCGTTAGCGGATACACCGGGGAGCTGTTTTTT. Protein: CAISDTVSGYTGELFF.

This clonotype has a count of ten or more. This chain connects TRBV30 to TRBJ2-7, with unresolved D. Trimming left V 5 bases short and J 1 base short, with 30 bases between. The CDR3 length is 19 residues. Germline V gene lookup returns CDR1 GTSNPN and CDR2 SVGIG (reference sequence). The CDR3 DNA reads TGTGCCTGGGCCCCGTCGATAGAGGCACAACAATCCTTTTCCTACGAGCAGTACTTC. This encodes CAWAPSIEAQQSFSYEQYF.

This clonotype was seen a handful of times. The chain is built from TRBV29-1 and TRBJ2-5, with D possibly matching TRBD1 (5 bases). The V end was cut by 4 bases, the J end by 5 bases, with 20 bases between. CDR1 and CDR2 (germline): SQVTM, ANQGSEA. The CDR3 totals 15 residues. CDR3 region: CSVGGRRQGGETQYF. The CDR3 region has the DNA TGCAGCGTTGGGGGCCGGCGGCAGGGTGGTGAGACCCAGTACTTC.